This is a list of T cell receptor beta chains from one sample in a study of T cells in localized non-small cell lung cancer. Method: immunoSEQ multiplex PCR; TCRdb's copy keeps in-frame clones and lacks some. Here the sample spans roughly 4,900 clones, 33% being singletons. This specimen consisted of lung tumor tissue, obtained before any cancer treatment. The receptors originated from a female donor older than 55 with stage I lung adenocarcinoma. The CDR3 runs from the conserved cysteine through the conserved F or W. D genes are given only for firm matches. The size entry is marked missing in some rows and otherwise reads once, few, many or a size class.

V gene: TRBV7-6
D gene: TRBD2
clone size: NA
J gene: TRBJ2-6
CDR3 protein: CASSPWEGLGGSGANVLTF
CDR3 DNA: TGTGCCAGCAGCCCATGGGAGGGATTGGGAGGCTCTGGGGCCAACGTCCTGACTTTC

V gene: TRBV30
D gene: TRBD1
clone size: NA
J gene: TRBJ1-5
CDR3 protein: CAWSGGTVNQPQHF
CDR3 DNA: TGTGCCTGGAGTGGGGGGACAGTCAATCAGCCCCAGCATTTT

V gene: TRBV10-2
D gene: NA
clone size: NA
J gene: TRBJ1-5
CDR3 protein: CASSGRQYNQPQHF
CDR3 DNA: TGCGCCAGCAGTGGGAGACAGTACAATCAGCCCCAGCATTTT

V gene: TRBV9
D gene: NA
clone size: medium-sized
J gene: TRBJ2-2
CDR3 protein: CASSVVEGSTGELFF
CDR3 DNA: TGTGCCAGCAGCGTAGTCGAGGGGAGCACCGGGGAGCTGTTTTTT

V gene: TRBV19
D gene: NA
clone size: NA
J gene: TRBJ1-3
CDR3 protein: CASTRTASSGNTIYF
CDR3 DNA: TGTGCCAGTACAAGGACCGCATCCTCTGGAAACACCATATATTTT

V gene: TRBV5-1
D gene: NA
clone size: NA
J gene: TRBJ2-7
CDR3 protein: CASSEGPTNYEQYF
CDR3 DNA: TGCGCCAGCAGCGAGGGACCGACCAACTACGAGCAGTACTTC

V gene: TRBV6-8
D gene: TRBD1
clone size: NA
J gene: TRBJ1-2
CDR3 protein: CASSFLRTGARNYGYTF
CDR3 DNA: TGTGCCAGCAGTTTTCTCCGGACAGGGGCCCGAAACTATGGCTACACCTTC

V gene: TRBV12-5
D gene: TRBD2
clone size: NA
J gene: TRBJ2-3
CDR3 protein: CASGLVGLAARDTQYF
CDR3 DNA: TGTGCTAGTGGTTTGGTAGGGCTAGCGGCGAGAGATACGCAGTATTTT

V gene: TRBV6-8
D gene: NA
clone size: NA
J gene: TRBJ1-6
CDR3 protein: CAIMGREGSPLHF
CDR3 DNA: TGTGCCATCATGGGACGGGAGGGTTCACCCCTCCACTTT

V gene: TRBV5-1
D gene: NA
clone size: NA
J gene: TRBJ2-7
CDR3 protein: CASAPLPGDRAYEQYF
CDR3 DNA: TGCGCCAGCGCCCCCTTACCGGGAGATCGGGCCTACGAGCAGTACTTC

V gene: TRBV19
D gene: TRBD1
clone size: NA
J gene: TRBJ2-2
CDR3 protein: CASRGWPGQGILTGELFF
CDR3 DNA: TGTGCCAGTAGGGGGTGGCCGGGACAGGGGATTCTCACCGGGGAGCTGTTTTTT

V gene: TRBV7-2
D gene: NA
clone size: NA
J gene: TRBJ1-1
CDR3 protein: CASSLLGVFGAFF
CDR3 DNA: TGTGCCAGCAGCCTTTTGGGGGTTTTTGGAGCTTTCTTT

V gene: TRBV10-2
D gene: NA
clone size: NA
J gene: TRBJ2-3
CDR3 protein: CASKYSGRDTQYF
CDR3 DNA: TGCGCCAGTAAATACTCAGGGAGGGATACGCAGTATTTT

V gene: TRBV29-1
D gene: NA
clone size: NA
J gene: TRBJ2-1
CDR3 protein: CSVEASVMGAGEQFF
CDR3 DNA: TGCAGCGTTGAAGCGTCTGTTATGGGGGCGGGTGAGCAGTTCTTC

V gene: TRBV28
D gene: TRBD1
clone size: medium-sized
J gene: TRBJ2-6
CDR3 protein: CASSFLGQAFSGANVLTF
CDR3 DNA: TGTGCCAGCAGTTTTCTGGGACAGGCCTTCTCTGGGGCCAACGTCCTGACTTTC

V gene: TRBV6-8
D gene: TRBD2
clone size: NA
J gene: TRBJ2-2
CDR3 protein: CASSRDYNTGELFF
CDR3 DNA: TGTGCCAGCAGCCGGGACTATAACACCGGGGAGCTGTTTTTT

V gene: TRBV6-8
D gene: TRBD2
clone size: few
J gene: TRBJ2-1
CDR3 protein: CASSGLAGAKEQFF
CDR3 DNA: TGTGCCAGCAGCGGACTAGCGGGGGCGAAGGAGCAGTTCTTC

V gene: TRBV6-8
D gene: NA
clone size: few
J gene: TRBJ1-5
CDR3 protein: CASSYNREQPQHF
CDR3 DNA: TGTGCCAGCAGTTACAATAGGGAACAGCCCCAGCATTTT

V gene: TRBV6-8
D gene: NA
clone size: few
J gene: TRBJ2-1
CDR3 protein: CASSFHSGTHNNEQFF
CDR3 DNA: TGTGCCAGCAGTTTCCATAGCGGCACCCACAACAATGAGCAGTTCTTC